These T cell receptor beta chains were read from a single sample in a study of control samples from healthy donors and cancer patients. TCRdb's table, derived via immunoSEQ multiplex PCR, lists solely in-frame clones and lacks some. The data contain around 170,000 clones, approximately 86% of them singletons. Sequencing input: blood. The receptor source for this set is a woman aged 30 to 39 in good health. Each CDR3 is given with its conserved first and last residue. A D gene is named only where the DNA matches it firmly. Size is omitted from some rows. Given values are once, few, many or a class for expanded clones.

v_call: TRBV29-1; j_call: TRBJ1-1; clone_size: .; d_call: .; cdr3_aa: CSVEKAGGRTEAFF; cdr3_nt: TGCAGCGTTGAGAAGGCAGGCGGGCGCACTGAAGCTTTCTTT
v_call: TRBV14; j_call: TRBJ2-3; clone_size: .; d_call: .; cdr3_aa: CASSQNTLDTQYF; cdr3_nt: TGTGCCAGCAGCCAAAATACTCTGGATACGCAGTATTTT
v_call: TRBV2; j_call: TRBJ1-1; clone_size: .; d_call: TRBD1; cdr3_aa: CASSPGGQLVMNTEAFF; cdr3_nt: TGTGCCAGCAGCCCGGGGGGACAGCTTGTCATGAACACTGAAGCTTTCTTT
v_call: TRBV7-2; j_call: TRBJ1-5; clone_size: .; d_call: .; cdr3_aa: CASSLSPGGNQPQHF; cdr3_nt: TGTGCCAGCAGCCTTTCCCCAGGGGGCAATCAGCCCCAGCATTTT
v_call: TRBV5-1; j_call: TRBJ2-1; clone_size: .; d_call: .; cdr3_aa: CASSPPTPEGNEQFF; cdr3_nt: TGCGCCAGCAGCCCCCCCACGCCAGAGGGCAATGAGCAGTTCTTC
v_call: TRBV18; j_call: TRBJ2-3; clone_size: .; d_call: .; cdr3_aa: CASSPSRDTQYF; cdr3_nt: TGTGCCAGCTCACCATCGAGGGATACGCAGTATTTT
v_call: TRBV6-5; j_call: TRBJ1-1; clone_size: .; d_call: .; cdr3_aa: CASSYSMGRGTEAFF; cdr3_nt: TGTGCCAGCAGTTACTCGATGGGCAGGGGCACTGAAGCTTTCTTT
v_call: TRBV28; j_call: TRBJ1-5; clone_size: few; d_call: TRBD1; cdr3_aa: CASSFRTGKNQPQHF; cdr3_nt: TGTGCCAGCAGTTTCCGGACAGGCAAAAATCAGCCCCAGCATTTT
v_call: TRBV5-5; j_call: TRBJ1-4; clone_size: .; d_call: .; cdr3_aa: CASSSEAGVQKLFF; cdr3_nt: TGTGCCAGCAGCTCTGAAGCAGGGGTCCAAAAACTGTTTTTT
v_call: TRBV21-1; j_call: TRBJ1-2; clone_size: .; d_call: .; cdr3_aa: CASSNRDRVIAHGIYTF; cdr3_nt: TGTGCCAGCAGCAACCGGGACAGGGTTATTGCACATGGAATCTACACCTTC
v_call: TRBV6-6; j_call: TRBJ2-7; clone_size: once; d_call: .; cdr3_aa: CASSTSAYEQYF; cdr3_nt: TGTGCCAGCAGCACCTCCGCCTACGAGCAGTACTTC
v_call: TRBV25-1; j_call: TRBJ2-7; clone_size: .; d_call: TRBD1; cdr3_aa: CASSVGQYYEQYF; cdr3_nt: TGTGCCAGCAGTGTGGGACAGTACTACGAGCAGTACTTC
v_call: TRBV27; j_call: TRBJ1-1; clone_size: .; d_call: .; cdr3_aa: CASSLTARGYGGTEAFF; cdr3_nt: TGTGCCAGCAGTTTAACCGCCCGAGGGTACGGTGGCACTGAAGCTTTCTTT
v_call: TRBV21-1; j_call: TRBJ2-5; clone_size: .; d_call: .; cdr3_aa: CASSKVDLGEAQETQYF; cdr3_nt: TGTGCCAGCAGCAAAGTGGACTTGGGTGAGGCTCAAGAGACCCAGTACTTC
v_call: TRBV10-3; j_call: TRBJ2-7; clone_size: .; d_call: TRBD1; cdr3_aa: CAISESLDRVGAYEQYF; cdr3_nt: TGTGCCATCAGTGAGTCCCTGGACAGGGTCGGTGCGTACGAGCAGTACTTC
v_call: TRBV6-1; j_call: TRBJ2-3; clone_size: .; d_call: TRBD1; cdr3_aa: CASSETGEISTDTQYF; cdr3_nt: TGTGCCAGCAGTGAAACAGGGGAAATTAGCACAGATACGCAGTATTTT
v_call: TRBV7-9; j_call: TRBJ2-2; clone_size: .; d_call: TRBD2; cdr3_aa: CASGTTLAGANTGELFF; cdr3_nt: TGTGCCAGCGGTACCACACTAGCGGGGGCGAACACCGGGGAGCTGTTTTTT
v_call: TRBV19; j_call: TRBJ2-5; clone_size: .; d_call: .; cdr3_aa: CASSTGLGRGETQYF; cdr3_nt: TGTGCCAGTAGTACCGGACTCGGGCGCGGGGAGACCCAGTACTTC
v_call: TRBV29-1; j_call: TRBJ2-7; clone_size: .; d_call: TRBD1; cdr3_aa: CSVRGTGSYEQYF; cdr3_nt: TGCAGCGTTAGAGGGACAGGGTCCTACGAGCAGTACTTC
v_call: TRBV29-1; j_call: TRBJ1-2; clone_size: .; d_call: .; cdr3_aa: CSVVGEGYGYTF; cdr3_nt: TGCAGCGTTGTCGGGGAGGGCTATGGCTACACCTTC
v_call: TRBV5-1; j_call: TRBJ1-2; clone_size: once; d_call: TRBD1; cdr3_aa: CASSLGTGGYGYTF; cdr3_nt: TGCGCCAGCAGCTTGGGGACAGGGGGCTATGGCTACACCTTC
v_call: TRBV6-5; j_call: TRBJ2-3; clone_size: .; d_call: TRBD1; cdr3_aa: CASRTTGGTDTQYF; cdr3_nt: TGTGCCAGCAGGACCACAGGGGGAACAGATACGCAGTATTTT
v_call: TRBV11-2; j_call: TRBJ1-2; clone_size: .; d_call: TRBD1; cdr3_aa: CASSLGTGNYGYTF; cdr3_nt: TGTGCCAGCAGCTTGGGGACAGGAAACTATGGCTACACCTTC
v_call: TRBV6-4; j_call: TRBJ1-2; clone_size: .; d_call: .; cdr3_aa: CASSPGGTNYGYTF; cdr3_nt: TGTGCCAGCAGTCCGGGGGGGACTAACTATGGCTACACCTTC
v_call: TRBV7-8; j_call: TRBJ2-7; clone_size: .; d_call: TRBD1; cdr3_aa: CASSLAGGYEQYF; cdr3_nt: TGTGCCAGCAGCCTAGCAGGGGGCTACGAGCAGTACTTC
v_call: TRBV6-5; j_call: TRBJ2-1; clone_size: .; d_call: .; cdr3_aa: CASSRSQGLENEQFF; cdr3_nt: TGTGCCAGCAGCAGATCCCAGGGACTTGAAAATGAGCAGTTCTTC
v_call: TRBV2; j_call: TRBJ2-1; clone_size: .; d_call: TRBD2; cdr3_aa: CASTGTSGGLYNEQFF; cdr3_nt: TGTGCCAGCACTGGGACTAGCGGGGGCCTCTACAATGAGCAGTTCTTC
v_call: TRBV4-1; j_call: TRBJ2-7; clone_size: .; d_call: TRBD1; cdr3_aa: CASSQVAGQGTYEQYF; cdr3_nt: TGCGCCAGCAGCCAAGTCGCGGGACAGGGGACCTACGAGCAGTACTTC
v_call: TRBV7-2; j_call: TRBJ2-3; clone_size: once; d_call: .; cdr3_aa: CASSLAGPTDTQYF; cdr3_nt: TGTGCCAGCAGCTTAGCTGGCCCCACAGATACGCAGTATTTT
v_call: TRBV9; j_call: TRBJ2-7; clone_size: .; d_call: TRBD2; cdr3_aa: CASSVGLAGAYEQYF; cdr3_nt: TGTGCCAGCAGCGTAGGACTAGCGGGGGCCTACGAGCAGTACTTC
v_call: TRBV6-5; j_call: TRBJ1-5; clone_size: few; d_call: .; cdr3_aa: CASSPTPYSNQPQHF; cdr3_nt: TGTGCCAGCAGTCCGACACCTTATAGCAATCAGCCCCAGCATTTT
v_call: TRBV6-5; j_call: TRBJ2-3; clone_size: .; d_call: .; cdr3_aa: CASTWGIDTQYF; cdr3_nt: TGTGCCAGCACCTGGGGAATTGATACGCAGTATTTT
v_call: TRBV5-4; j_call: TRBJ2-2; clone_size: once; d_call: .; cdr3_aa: CASKLPGFTGELFF; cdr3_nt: TGTGCCAGCAAGCTTCCAGGGTTCACCGGGGAGCTGTTTTTT
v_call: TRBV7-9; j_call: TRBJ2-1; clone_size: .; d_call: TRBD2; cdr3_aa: CASSQAGVHNEQFF; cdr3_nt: TGTGCCAGCAGTCAAGCGGGGGTCCACAATGAGCAGTTCTTC
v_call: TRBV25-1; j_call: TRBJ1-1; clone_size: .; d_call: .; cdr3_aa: CASSEKGGDTEAFF; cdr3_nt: TGTGCCAGCAGTGAAAAAGGGGGGGACACTGAAGCTTTCTTT
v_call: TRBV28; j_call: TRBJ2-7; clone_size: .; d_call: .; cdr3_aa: CASSSAGLVLRAQCF; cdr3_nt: TGTGCCAGCAGCTCCGCGGGCTTGGTCCTACGAGCACAGTGCTTC
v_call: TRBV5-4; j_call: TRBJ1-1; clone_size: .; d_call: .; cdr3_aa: CASSSPTAAEAFF; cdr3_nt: TGTGCCAGCAGCTCACCTACAGCTGCTGAAGCTTTCTTT
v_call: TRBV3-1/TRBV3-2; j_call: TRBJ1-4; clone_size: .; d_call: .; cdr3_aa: CASSPRTAGEKLFF; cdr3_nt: TGTGCCAGCAGCCCGCGGACTGCCGGAGAAAAACTGTTTTTT
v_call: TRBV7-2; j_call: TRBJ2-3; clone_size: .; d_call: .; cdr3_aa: CASSLEGVRLRTDTQYF; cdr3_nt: TGTGCCAGCAGCTTAGAAGGCGTAAGGTTACGCACAGATACGCAGTATTTT
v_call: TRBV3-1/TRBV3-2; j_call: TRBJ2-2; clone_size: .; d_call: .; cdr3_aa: CASSQDLLGELFF; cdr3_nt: TGTGCCAGCAGCCAAGATCTTCTCGGGGAGCTGTTTTTT
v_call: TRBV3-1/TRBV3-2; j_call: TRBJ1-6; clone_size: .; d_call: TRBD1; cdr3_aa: CASSQEHPDRGNSPLHF; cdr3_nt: TGTGCCAGCAGCCAAGAGCATCCGGACAGGGGCAATTCACCCCTCCACTTT
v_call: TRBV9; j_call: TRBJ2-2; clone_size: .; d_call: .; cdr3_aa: CASSVGGRATAGELFF; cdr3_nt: TGTGCCAGCAGCGTAGGGGGCAGGGCCACCGCCGGGGAGCTGTTTTTT
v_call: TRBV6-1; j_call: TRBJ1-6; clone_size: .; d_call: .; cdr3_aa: CASSDPFDGSPLHF; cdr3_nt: TGTGCCAGCAGTGACCCCTTTGATGGTTCACCCCTCCACTTT
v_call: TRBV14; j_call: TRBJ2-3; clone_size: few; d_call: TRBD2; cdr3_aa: CASSVASGTSRTQYF; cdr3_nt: TGTGCCAGCAGCGTCGCTAGCGGGACCTCGCGTACGCAGTATTTT
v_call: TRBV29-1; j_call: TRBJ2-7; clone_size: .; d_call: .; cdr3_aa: CSVVRLGAYEQYF; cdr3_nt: TGCAGCGTTGTGAGGCTAGGAGCCTACGAGCAGTACTTC
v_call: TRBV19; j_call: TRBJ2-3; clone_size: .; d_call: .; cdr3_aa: CASSIDRRTDTQYF; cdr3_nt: TGTGCCAGTAGTATAGATCGCCGCACAGATACGCAGTATTTT
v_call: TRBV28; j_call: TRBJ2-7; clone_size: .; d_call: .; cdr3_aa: CASSSRYEQYF; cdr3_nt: TGTGCCAGCAGTTCCAGATACGAGCAGTACTTC
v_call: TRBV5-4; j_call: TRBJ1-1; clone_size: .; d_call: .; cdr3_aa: CASSPDRMNTEAFF; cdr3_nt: TGTGCCAGCAGCCCGGACAGAATGAACACTGAAGCTTTCTTT
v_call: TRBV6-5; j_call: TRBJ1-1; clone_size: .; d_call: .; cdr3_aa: CASRSRETGREAFF; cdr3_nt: TGTGCCAGCAGATCCAGGGAAACCGGGCGGGAAGCTTTCTTT
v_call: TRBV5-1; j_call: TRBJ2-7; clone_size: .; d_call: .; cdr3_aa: CASSLAYPYEQYF; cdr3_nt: TGCGCCAGCAGCTTGGCCTACCCCTACGAGCAGTACTTC
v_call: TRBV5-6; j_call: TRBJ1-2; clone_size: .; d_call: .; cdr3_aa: CASSFDSGGYTF; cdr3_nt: TGTGCCAGCAGCTTTGATTCTGGTGGCTACACCTTC
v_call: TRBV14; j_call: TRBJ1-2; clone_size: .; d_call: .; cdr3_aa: CASSQDRVGYTF; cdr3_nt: TGTGCCAGCAGCCAAGATCGGGTGGGCTACACCTTC
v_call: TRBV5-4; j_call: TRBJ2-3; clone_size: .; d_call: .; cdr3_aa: CASSESTDTQYF; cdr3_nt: TGTGCCAGCAGCGAGAGCACAGATACGCAGTATTTT
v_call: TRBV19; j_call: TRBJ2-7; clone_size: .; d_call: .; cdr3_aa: CASSIQGYEQYF; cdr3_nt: TGTGCCAGTAGTATTCAGGGCTACGAGCAGTACTTC